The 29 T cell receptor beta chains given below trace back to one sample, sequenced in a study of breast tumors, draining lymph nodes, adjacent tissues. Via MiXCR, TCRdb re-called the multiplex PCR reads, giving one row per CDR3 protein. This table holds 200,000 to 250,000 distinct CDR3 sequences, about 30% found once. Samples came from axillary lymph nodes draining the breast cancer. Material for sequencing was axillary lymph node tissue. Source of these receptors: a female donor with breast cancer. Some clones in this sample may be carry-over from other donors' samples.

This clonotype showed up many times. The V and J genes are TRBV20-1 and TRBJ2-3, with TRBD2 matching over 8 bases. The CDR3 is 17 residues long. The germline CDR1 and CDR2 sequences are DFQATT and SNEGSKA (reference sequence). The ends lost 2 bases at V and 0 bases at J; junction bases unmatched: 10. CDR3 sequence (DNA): TGCAGTGCTAGACTCCAGCGGGGGCTTCATAGCACAGATACGCAGTATTTT. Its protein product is CSARLQRGLHSTDTQYF.

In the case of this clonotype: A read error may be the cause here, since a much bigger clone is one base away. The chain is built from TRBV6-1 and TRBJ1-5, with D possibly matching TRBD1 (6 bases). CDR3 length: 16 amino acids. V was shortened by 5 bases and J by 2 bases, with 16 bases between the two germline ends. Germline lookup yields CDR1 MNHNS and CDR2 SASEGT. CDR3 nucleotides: TGTGCCAGCAGTCAAAGTAGGAGGACAGGCAATCAGCCCCAGCATTTT. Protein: CASSQSRRTGNQPQHF.

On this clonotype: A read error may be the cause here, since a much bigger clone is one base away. In DNA form, the CDR3 reads TGTGCCAGCAGTTTAGCGGGACAGGGGGACAATGAGCAGTTCTTC. This sequence encodes CASSLAGQGDNEQFF. The chain combines TRBV12-3 or TRBV12-4 with TRBJ2-1; 11 bases agree with TRBD1. CDR3 length: 15 residues. J was trimmed by 5 bases and V by 0 bases; bases with no gene match: 0.

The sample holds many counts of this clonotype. The CDR3 is CASSSGEQFF. CDR3 bases: TGTGCCAGCAGTTCTGGGGAGCAGTTCTTC. This chain uses TRBV6-6 with TRBJ2-1; D is unresolved. Trimming removed 4 bases from V and 10 bases from J, with 5 bases in between. Looked up from germline, CDR1 is MNHNY and CDR2 is SVGAGI (reference sequence). There are 10 residues in the CDR3.

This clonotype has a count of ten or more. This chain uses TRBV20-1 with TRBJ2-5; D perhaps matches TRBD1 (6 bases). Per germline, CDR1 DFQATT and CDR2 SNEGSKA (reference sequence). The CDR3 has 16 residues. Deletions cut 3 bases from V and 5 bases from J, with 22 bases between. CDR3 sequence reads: CSASQSLGAVSETQYF. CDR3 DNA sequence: TGCAGTGCTAGTCAGTCTTTGGGGGCGGTGAGTGAGACCCAGTACTTC.

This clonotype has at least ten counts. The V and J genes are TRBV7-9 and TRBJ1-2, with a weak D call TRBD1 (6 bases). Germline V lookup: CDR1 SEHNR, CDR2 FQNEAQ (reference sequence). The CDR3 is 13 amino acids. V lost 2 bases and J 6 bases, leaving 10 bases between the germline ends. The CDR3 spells CASSLQGSDGYTF. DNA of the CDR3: TGTGCCAGCAGCTTACAGGGGAGCGATGGCTACACCTTC.

This chain's CDR3 is CASWGRASYNEQFF. The CDR3 nucleotides are TGTGCCAGCTGGGGGAGGGCCTCCTACAATGAGCAGTTCTTC. The chain uses TRBV27 and TRBJ2-1, with 7 bases lining up with TRBD2. The CDR3 covers 14 residues. V lost 8 bases, J lost 0 bases, and 4 bases stayed unmatched. CDR1 MNHEY and CDR2 SMNVEV come from the germline V gene (reference sequence).

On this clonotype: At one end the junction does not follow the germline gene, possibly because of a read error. Here the CDR3 reads CASSLTSASSIDTQYF. As DNA, the CDR3 is TGTGCCAGCAGCCTTACTAGCGCCTCTAGCATAGATACGCAGTATTTT. The chain recombines TRBV6-1 with TRBJ2-3; the match to TRBD2 covers 7 bases. The CDR3 spans 16 residues. Germline CDR1 and CDR2: MNHNS and SASEGT.

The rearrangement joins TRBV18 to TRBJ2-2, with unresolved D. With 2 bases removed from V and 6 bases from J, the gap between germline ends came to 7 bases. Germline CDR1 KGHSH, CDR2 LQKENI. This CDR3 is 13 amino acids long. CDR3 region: CASSPLPPGELFF. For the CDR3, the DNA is TGTGCCAGCTCACCATTGCCCCCCGGGGAGCTGTTTTTT.

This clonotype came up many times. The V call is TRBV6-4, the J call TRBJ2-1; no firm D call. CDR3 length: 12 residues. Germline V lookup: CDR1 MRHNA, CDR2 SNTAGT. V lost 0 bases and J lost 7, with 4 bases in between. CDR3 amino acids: CASSDSSNEQFF. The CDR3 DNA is TGTGCCAGCAGTGACTCTAGTAATGAGCAGTTCTTC.

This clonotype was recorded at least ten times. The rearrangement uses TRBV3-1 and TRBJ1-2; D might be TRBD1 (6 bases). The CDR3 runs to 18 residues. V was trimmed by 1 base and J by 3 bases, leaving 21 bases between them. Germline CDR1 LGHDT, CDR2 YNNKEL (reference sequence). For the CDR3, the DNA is TGTGCCAGCAGCCAAGTAGGGGGGGGACCGCTCTCGGACTATGGCTACACCTTC. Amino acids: CASSQVGGGPLSDYGYTF.

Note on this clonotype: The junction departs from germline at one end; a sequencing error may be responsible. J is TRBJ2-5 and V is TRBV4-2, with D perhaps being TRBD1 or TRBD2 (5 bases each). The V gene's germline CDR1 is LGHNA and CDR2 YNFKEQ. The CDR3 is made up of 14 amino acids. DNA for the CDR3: TGTGCCGGCAGCCAAGATCGAGGGGAGGAGACCCAGTACTTC. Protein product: CAGSQDRGEETQYF.

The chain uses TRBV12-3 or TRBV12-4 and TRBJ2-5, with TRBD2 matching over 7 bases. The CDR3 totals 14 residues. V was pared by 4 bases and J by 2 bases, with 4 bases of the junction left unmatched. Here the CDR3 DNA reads TGTGCCAGCAGTTCTAAAGCGGGACAAGAGACCCAGTACTTC. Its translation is CASSSKAGQETQYF.

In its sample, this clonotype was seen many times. The DNA of the CDR3 is TGTGCCAGCAGCTCCACCCTTCACAATGAGCAGTTCTTC. It translates to CASSSTLHNEQFF. The chain carries TRBV7-3 and TRBJ2-1; D gene ambiguous. Germline loops: CDR1 SGHTA, CDR2 FQGTGA. This CDR3 spans 13 amino acids. Trimming left V 4 bases short and J 5 bases short, with 9 bases between.

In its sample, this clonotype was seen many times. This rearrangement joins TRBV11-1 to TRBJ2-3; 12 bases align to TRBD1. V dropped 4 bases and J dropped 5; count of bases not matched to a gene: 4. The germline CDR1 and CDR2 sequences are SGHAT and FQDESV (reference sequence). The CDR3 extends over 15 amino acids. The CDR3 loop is CASSSRDRGQDTQYF. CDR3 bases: TGTGCCAGCAGCTCGCGGGACAGGGGGCAAGATACGCAGTATTTT.

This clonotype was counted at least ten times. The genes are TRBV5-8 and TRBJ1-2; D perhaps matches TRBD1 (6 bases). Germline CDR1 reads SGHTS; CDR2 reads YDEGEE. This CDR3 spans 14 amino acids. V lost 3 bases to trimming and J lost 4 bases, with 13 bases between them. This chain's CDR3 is CASSSWPGAYGYTF. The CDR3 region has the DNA TGTGCCAGCAGCTCCTGGCCGGGGGCCTATGGCTACACCTTC. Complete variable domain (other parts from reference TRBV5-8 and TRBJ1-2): EAGVTQSPTHLIKTRGQQATLRCSPISGHTSVYWYQQALGLGLQFLLWYDEGEERNRGNFPPRFSGRQFPNYSSELNVNALELEDSALYLCASSSWPGAYGYTFGSGTRLTVV.

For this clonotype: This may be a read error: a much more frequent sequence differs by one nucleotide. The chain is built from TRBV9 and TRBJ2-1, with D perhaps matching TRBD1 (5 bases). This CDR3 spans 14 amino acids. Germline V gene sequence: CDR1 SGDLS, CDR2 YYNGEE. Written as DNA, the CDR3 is TGTGCCAGCAGCGTCTCTAGGGGTCCCAATGAGCAGTCCTTC. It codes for CASSVSRGPNEQSF.

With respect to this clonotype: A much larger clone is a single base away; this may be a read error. In DNA, the CDR3 is TGTGCCAGCAGTTTCAGCGGGTCCTACAATGAGCAGTTCTTC. This codes for CASSFSGSYNEQFF. The chain couples TRBV12-3 or TRBV12-4 to TRBJ2-1; TRBD2 might be the D (6 bases). Trimming pared 3 bases from V and 1 base from J, leaving 7 bases between. CDR3 size: 14 residues.

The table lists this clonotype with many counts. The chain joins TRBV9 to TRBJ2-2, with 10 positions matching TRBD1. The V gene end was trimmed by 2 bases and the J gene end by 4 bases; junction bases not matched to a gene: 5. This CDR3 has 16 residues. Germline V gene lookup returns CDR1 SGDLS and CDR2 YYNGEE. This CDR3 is CASSVRTGGLTGELFF. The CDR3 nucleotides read TGTGCCAGCAGCGTCCGGACAGGGGGGCTCACCGGGGAGCTGTTTTTT. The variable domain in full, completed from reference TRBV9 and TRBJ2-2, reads DSGVTQTPKHLITATGQRVTLRCSPRSGDLSVYWYQQSLDQGLQFLIQYYNGEERAKGNILERFSAQQFPDLHSELNLSSLELGDSALYFCASSVRTGGLTGELFFGEGSRLTVL.

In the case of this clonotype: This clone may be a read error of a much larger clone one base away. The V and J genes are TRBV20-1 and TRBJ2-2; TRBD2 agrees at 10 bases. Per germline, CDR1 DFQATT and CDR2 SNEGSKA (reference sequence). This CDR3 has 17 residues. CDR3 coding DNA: TGCAGTGCTAGAGAACGAGCGGGAGGGCCGAACACCGGGGAGCTGTCTTTT. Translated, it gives CSARERAGGPNTGELSF.

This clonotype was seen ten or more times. The CDR3 protein is CASSLPPTSHSGSGQPQHF. Here the CDR3 DNA reads TGTGCCAGCAGTTTACCTCCGACCTCACACTCGGGGTCTGGCCAGCCCCAGCATTTT. The V and J genes are TRBV28 and TRBJ1-5; D remains ambiguous. Deletions cut 2 bases from V and 7 bases from J, with 27 bases between. Germline values: CDR1 MDHEN, CDR2 SYDVKM. The CDR3 totals 19 residues.

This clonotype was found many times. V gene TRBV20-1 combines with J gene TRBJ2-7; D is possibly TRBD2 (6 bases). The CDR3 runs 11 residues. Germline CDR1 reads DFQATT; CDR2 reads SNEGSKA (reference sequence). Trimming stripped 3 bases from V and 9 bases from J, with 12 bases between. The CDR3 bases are TGCAGTGCTAGTGGGCCGCGGGGGCAGTACTTC. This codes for CSASGPRGQYF.

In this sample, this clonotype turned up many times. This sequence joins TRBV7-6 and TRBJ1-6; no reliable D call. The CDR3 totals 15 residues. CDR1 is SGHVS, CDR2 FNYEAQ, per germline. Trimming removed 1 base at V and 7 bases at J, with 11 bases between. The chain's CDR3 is CASSLVRAANSPLHF. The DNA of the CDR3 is TGTGCCAGCAGCTTAGTTAGGGCAGCAAATTCACCCCTCCACTTT.

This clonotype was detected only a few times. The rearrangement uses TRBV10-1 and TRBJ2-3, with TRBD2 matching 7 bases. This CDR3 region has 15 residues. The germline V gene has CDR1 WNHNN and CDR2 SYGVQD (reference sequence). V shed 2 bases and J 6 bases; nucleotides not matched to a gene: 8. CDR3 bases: TGCGCCAGCAGTGAGAAGACTAGCCGCCGCGATACGCAGTATTTT. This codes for CASSEKTSRRDTQYF.

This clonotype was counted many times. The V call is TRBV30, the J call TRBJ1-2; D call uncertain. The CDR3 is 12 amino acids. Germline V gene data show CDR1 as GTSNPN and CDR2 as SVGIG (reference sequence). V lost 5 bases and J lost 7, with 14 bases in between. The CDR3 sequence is CAWAPSRPGYTF. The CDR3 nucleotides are TGTGCCTGGGCTCCCTCCCGCCCTGGCTACACCTTC.

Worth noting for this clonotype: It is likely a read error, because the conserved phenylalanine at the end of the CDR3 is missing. Written as DNA, the CDR3 is TGTGCCGGCAGCTTGGCCGGGACTACTTCCTACGAGCAGTACCTC. As protein: CAGSLAGTTSYEQYL. V usage is TRBV7-2 and J usage is TRBJ2-7; 7 bases fit TRBD2. The germline gives CDR1 SGHTA, CDR2 FQGNSA. The CDR3 covers 15 residues.

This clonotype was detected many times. The CDR3 sequence: CASSDSSGRAECHEQYF. In DNA, the CDR3 is TGTGCCAGCAGTGACTCGAGCGGGAGGGCCGAATGTCACGAGCAGTACTTC. The chain carries TRBV6-4 and TRBJ2-7, with 10 bases that match TRBD2. V was pared by 0 bases and J by 5 bases, with 10 bases of the junction left unmatched. In germline, CDR1 is MRHNA, CDR2 SNTAGT. The CDR3 covers 17 residues.

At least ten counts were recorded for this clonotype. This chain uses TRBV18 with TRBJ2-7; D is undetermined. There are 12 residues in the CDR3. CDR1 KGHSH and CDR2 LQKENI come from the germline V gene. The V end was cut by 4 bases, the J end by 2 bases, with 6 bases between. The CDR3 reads CASSQHPYEQYF. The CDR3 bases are TGTGCCAGCTCACAACATCCCTACGAGCAGTACTTC.

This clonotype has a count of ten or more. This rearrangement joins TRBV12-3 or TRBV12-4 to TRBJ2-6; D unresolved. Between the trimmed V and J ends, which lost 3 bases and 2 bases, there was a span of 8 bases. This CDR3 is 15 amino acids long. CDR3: CASSFGVPGANVLTF. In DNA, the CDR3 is TGTGCCAGCAGTTTCGGTGTCCCTGGGGCCAACGTCCTGACTTTC.